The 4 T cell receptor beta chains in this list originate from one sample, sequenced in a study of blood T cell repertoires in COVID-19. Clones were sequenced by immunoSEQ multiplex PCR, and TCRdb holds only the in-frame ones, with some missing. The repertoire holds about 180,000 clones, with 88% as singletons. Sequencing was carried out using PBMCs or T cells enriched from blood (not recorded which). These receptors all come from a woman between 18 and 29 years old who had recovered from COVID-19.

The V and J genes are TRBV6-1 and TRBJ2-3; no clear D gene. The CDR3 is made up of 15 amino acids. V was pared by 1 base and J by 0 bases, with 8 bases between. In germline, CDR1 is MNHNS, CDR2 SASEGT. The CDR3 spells CASSEDLTSTDTQYF. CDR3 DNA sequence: TGTGCCAGCAGTGAAGACCTCACTAGCACAGATACGCAGTATTTT.

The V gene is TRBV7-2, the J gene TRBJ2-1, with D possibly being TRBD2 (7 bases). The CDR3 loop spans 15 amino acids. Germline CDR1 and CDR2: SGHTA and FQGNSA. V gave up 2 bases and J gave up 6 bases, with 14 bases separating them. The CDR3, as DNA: TGTGCCAGCAGCTTATCGGGGGGCAGGGTCAATGAGCAGTTCTTC. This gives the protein CASSLSGGRVNEQFF.

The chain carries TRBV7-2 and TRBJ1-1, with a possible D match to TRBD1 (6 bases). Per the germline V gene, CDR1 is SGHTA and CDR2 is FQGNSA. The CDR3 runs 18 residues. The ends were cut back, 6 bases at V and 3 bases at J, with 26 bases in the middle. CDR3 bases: TGTGCCAGCAGACCCTACGTGGGGGGGGGCGCCCCCTACACTGAAGCTTTCTTT. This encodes CASRPYVGGGAPYTEAFF.

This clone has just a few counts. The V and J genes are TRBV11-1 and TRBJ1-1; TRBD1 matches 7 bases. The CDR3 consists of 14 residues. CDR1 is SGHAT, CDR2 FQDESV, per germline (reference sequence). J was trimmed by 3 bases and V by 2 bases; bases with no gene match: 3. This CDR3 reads CASSLTGDYTEAFF. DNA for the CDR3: TGTGCCAGCAGCTTAACAGGGGACTACACTGAAGCTTTCTTT.